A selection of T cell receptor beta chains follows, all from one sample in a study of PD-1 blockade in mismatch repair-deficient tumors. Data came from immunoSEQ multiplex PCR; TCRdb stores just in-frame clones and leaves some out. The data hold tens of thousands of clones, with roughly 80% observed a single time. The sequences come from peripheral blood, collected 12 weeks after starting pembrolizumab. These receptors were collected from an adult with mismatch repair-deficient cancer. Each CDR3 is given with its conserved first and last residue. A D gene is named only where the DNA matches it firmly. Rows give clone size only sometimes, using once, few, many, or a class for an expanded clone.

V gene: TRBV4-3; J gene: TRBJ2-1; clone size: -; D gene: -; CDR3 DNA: TGCGCCAGCAGCCAAGATTGGTCTGAGCAGTTCTTC; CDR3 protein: CASSQDWSEQFF
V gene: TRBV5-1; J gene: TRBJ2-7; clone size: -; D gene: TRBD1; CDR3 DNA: TGCGCCAGCAGCTTACAGGAACAGGGGTACGAGCAGTACTTC; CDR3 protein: CASSLQEQGYEQYF
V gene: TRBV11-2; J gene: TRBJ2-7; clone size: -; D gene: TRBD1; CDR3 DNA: TGTGCCAGCAGTCTAACAGGGGGAAGCTCCTACGAGCAGTACTTC; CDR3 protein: CASSLTGGSSYEQYF
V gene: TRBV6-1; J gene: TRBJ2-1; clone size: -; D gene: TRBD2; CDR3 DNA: TGTGCCAGCAGTAGCGGGAACTACAATGAGCAGTTCTTC; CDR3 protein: CASSSGNYNEQFF
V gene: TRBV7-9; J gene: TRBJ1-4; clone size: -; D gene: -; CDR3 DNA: TGTGCCAGCAGCTGGTTGAGTGAAAAACTGTTTTTT; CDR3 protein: CASSWLSEKLFF
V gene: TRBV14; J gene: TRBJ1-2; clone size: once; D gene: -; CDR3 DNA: TGTGCCAGCAGCCATGGGACGAACTATGGCTACACCTTC; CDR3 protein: CASSHGTNYGYTF
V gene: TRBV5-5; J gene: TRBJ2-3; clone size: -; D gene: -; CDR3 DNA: TGTGCCAGCAGCTCCGGGACACTCACGCAGTATTTT; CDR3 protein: CASSSGTLTQYF
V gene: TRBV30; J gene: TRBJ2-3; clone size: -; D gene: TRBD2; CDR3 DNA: TGTGCCTGGGGCGGGGGGTTCGGGAGCACAGATACGCAGTATTTT; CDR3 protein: CAWGGGFGSTDTQYF
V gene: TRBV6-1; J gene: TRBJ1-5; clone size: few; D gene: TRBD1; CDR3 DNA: TGTGCCAGCAGTGAATTTGGACAGGGACCTCAGCCCCAGCATTTT; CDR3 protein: CASSEFGQGPQPQHF
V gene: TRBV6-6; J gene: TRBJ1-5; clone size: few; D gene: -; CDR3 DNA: TGTGCCAGCAGTCCGCGGGACCTGCGGACGCAGCCCCAGCATTTT; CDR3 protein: CASSPRDLRTQPQHF
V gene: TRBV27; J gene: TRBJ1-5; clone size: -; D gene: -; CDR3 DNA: TGTGCCAGCAGTTTAAAGGAGAATCAGCCCCAGCATTTT; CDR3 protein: CASSLKENQPQHF
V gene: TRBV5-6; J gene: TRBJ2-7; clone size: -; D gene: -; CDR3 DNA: TGTGCCAGCAGCGTTGGACTTCGGGCACAGTACGAGCAGTACTTC; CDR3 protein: CASSVGLRAQYEQYF
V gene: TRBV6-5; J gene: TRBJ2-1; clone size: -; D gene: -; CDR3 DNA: TGTGCCAGCAGTTACTCCCGATACAATGAGCAGTTCTTC; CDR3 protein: CASSYSRYNEQFF
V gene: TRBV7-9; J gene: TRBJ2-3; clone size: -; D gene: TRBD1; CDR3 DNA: TGTGCCAGCAGCCCCAGGGACAGGGGACCAAGCACAGATACGCAGTATTTT; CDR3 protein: CASSPRDRGPSTDTQYF
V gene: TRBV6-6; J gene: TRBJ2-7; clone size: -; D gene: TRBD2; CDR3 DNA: TGTGCCAGCAGCATTACTAGCGGCTCCCCCTACGAGCAGTACTTC; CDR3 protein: CASSITSGSPYEQYF
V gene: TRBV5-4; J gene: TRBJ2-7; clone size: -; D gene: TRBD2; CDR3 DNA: TGTGCCAGCAGCGTTACTAGCGGGAGTTTTGACGAGCAGTACTTC; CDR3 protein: CASSVTSGSFDEQYF
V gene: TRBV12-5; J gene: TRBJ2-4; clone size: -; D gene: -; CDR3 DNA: TGTGCTAGTGGTTTGGTAGTGGGGGGGCTAGCCAAAAACATTCAGTACTTC; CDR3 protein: CASGLVVGGLAKNIQYF
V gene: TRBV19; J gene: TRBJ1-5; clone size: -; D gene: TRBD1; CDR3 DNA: TGTGCCAGTAGTGACGGGACAGGGAATCAGCCCCAGCATTTT; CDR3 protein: CASSDGTGNQPQHF
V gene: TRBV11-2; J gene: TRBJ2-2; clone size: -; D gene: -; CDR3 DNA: TGTGCCAGCAGCTCTCGCGCCGGGGAGCTGTTTTTT; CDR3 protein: CASSSRAGELFF
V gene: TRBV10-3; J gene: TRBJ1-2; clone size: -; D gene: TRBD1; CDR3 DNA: TGTGCCATCAGTGAGGGACAGGGTAATCATGGCTACACCTTC; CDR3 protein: CAISEGQGNHGYTF
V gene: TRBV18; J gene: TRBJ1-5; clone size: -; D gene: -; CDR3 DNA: TGTGCCAGCGCCAACGAAAACGACACGCCCCAGCATTTT; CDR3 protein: CASANENDTPQHF
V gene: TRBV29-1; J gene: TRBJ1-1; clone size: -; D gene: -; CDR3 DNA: TGCAGCGTTGCCGGATTGGGGGGCGGGAGTGAAGCTTTCTTT; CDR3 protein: CSVAGLGGGSEAFF
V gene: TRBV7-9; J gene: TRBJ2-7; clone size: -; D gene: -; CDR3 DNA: TGTGCCAGCAGCTTAGTAATTGGCACAACCTCCTACGAGCAGTACTTC; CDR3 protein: CASSLVIGTTSYEQYF
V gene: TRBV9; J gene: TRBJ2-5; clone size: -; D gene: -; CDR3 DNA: TGTGCCAGCAGCGTAGGGCAGGGCGGAGAGACCCAGTACTTC; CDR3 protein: CASSVGQGGETQYF
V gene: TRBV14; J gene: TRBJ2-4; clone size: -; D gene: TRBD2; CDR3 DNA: TGTGCCAGCAGCCATACACTAGCGGGAGCTGGGGTAGCCAAAAACATTCAGTACTTC; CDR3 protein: CASSHTLAGAGVAKNIQYF
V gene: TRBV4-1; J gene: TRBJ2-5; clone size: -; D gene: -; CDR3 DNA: TGCGCCAGCAGCCCGGAAAGTAGAGTGGGGGAGACCCAGTACTTC; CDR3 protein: CASSPESRVGETQYF
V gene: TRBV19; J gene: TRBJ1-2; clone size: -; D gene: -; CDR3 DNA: TGTGCCAGTAGTCCTGGGACGCGTGGCTACACCTTC; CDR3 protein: CASSPGTRGYTF
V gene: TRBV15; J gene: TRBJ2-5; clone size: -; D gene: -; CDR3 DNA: TGTGCCACCAGCAGAGCCCGAGACGGTCAAGAGACCCAGTACTTC; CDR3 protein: CATSRARDGQETQYF
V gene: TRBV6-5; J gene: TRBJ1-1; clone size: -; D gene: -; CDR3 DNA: TGTGCCAGCAGTTACAGACAGGCAGTGAACACTGAAGCTTTCTTT; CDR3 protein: CASSYRQAVNTEAFF
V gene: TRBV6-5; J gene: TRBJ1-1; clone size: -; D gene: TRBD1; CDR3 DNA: TGTGCCAGCAGATCTTTGACAGGGCGAAACACTGAAGCTTTCTTT; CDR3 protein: CASRSLTGRNTEAFF
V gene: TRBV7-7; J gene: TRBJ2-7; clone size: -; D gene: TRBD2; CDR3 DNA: TGTGCTAGCAGCCCCCGTCGGATAGCGGGAGTGAACCAGAGCTCCTACGAGCAGTACTTC; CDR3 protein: CASSPRRIAGVNQSSYEQYF
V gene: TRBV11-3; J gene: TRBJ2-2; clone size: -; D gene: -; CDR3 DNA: TGTGCCAGCAGCTTAAACGCTAGGGTTACCGGGGAGCTGTTTTTT; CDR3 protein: CASSLNARVTGELFF
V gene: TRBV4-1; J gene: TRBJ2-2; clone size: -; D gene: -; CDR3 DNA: TGCGCCAGCAGCCAAGGCGGACATATAAACACCGGGGAGCTGTTTTTT; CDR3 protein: CASSQGGHINTGELFF
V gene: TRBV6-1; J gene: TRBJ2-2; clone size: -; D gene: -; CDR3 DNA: TGTGCCAGCAGTGAACGTCTCAGGGGAGGGGAGCTGTTTTTT; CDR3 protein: CASSERLRGGELFF
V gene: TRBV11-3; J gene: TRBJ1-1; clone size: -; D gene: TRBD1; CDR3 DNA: TGTGCCAGCAGAGAGGAGGGGGCGCAGAACACTGAAGCTTTCTTT; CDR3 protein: CASREEGAQNTEAFF
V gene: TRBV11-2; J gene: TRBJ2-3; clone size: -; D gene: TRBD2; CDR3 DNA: TGTGCCAGCAGCTTGGGCGGGAGAGGGGCAGATACGCAGTATTTT; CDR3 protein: CASSLGGRGADTQYF
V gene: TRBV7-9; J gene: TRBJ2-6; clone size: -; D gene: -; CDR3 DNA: TGTGCCAGCAGCTTTTGGGGGAACGGGGCCAACGTCCTGACTTTC; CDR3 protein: CASSFWGNGANVLTF
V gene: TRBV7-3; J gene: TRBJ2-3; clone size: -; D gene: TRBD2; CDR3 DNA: TGTGCCAGCTCCCCTAGCGGGACGACGCAGTATTTT; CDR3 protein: CASSPSGTTQYF
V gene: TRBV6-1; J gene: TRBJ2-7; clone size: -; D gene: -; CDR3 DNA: TGTGCCAGCACTCTTTTAGACAAGGTGGACGAGCAGTACTTC; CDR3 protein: CASTLLDKVDEQYF
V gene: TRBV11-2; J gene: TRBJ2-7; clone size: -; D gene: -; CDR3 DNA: TGTGCCAGCAGCTTAGCCGCGGATTCCTACGAGCAGTACTTC; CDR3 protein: CASSLAADSYEQYF
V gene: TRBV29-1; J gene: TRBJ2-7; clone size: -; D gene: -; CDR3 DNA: TGCAGCGTAGGTACAGGAGCCTACGAGCAGTACTTC; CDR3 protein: CSVGTGAYEQYF
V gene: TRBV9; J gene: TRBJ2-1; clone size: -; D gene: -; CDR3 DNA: TGTGCCAGCAGCTCCCGCCGAGAACTAGTCTCCTACAATGAGCAGTTCTTC; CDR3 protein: CASSSRRELVSYNEQFF
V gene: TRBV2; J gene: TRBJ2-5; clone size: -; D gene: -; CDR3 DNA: TGTGCCAGCAGTGAAGCGGTCGGGGCGTGGACCCAGTACTTC; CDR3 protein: CASSEAVGAWTQYF
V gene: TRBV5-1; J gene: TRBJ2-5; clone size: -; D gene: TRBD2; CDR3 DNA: TGCGCCAGCAGCTTGGCCCCGGGTAGCGGGATGATGGAGACCCAGTACTTC; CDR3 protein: CASSLAPGSGMMETQYF
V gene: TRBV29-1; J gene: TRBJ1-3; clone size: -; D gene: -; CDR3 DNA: TGCAGCGTTGACCGTGGAAACACCATATATTTT; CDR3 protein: CSVDRGNTIYF
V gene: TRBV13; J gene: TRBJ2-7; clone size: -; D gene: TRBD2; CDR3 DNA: TGTGCCAGCAGCACCGGGGGGGGGCTTGAGCAGTACTTC; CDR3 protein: CASSTGGGLEQYF
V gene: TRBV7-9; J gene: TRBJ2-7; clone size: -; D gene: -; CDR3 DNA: TGTGCCAGCAGCCCGGGAGTCACCGAGCAGTACTTC; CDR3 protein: CASSPGVTEQYF
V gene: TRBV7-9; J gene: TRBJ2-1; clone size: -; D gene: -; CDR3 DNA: TGTGCCAGCAGCGGGAGTAGCAGGGGGGTCTCCTACAATGAGCAGTTCTTC; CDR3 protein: CASSGSSRGVSYNEQFF
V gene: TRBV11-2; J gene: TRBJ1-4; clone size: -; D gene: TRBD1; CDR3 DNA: TGTGCCAGCAGCCCAGGGGGCCACCCTAATGAAAAACTGTTTTTT; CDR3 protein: CASSPGGHPNEKLFF
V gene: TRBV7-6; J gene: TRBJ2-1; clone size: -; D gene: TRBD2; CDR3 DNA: TGTGCCAGCAGCTTATGGCTAAGGGCTAGCGGGAGGAATGAGCAGTTCTTC; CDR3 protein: CASSLWLRASGRNEQFF
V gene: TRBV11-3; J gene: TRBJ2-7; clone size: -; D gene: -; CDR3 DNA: TGTGCCAGCAGTTTCAAGGGGCCGAGCTCCTACGAGCAGTACTTC; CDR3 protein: CASSFKGPSSYEQYF
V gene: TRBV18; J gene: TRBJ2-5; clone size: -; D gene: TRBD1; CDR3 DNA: TGTGCCAGCTCACCAGGAACAGGGGGGGAGACCCAGTACTTC; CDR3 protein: CASSPGTGGETQYF
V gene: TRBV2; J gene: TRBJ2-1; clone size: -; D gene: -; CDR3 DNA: TGTGCCAGCAGTGATCAGGGAACCTACAATGAGCAGTTCTTC; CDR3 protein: CASSDQGTYNEQFF
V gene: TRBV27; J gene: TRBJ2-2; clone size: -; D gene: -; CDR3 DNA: TGTGCCAGCAGTTTATTCGGCAGTACCGGGGAGCTGTTTTTT; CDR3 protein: CASSLFGSTGELFF
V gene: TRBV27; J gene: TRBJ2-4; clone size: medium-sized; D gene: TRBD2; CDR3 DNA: TGTGCCAGCAGTAGGGCGGGAGATAGAATTCAGTACTTC; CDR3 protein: CASSRAGDRIQYF
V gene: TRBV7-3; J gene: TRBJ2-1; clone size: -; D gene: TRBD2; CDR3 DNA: TGTGCCAGCAGCCCAGATTTGGCGGGAGGTAGGAGGAATGAGCAGTTCTTC; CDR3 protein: CASSPDLAGGRRNEQFF
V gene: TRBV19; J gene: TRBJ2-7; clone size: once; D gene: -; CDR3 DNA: TGTGCCAGTAGTCCAGGGACTCCCCGCGACGAGCAGTACTTC; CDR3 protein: CASSPGTPRDEQYF